A selection of T cell receptor beta chains follows, all from one sample in a study of T-cell reconstitution after alpha-beta-depleted transplantation in children. In TCRdb, the PCR reads were re-called with MiXCR into one record per CDR3 protein. Of some 200,000 distinct CDR3 sequences listed, approximately 6% are singletons. This sample comprised PBMCs, obtained before TCRalphabeta/CD19-depleted stem cell transplant. Every receptor here comes from a girl under three years old with combined immunodeficiency, due to receive a stem cell transplant. The CDR3 runs from the conserved cysteine through the conserved F or W. The D gene is left open where the match is weak. Some rows have no size entry. The others give once, few or many, or a class for an expanded clone.

d_call | clone_size | j_call | v_call | cdr3_aa | cdr3_nt
- | many | TRBJ2-1 | TRBV12-3/TRBV12-4 | CASSSPVDAGNEQFF | TGTGCCAGCAGTTCGCCCGTGGATGCGGGCAATGAGCAGTTCTTC
- | many | TRBJ2-7 | TRBV28 | CASTQVNAGSYEQYF | TGTGCCAGCACCCAAGTTAATGCTGGTTCCTACGAGCAGTACTTC
TRBD1 | many | TRBJ1-1 | TRBV7-9 | CASILQGIATEAFF | TGTGCCAGCATCCTACAGGGGATCGCCACTGAAGCTTTCTTT
- | many | TRBJ2-3 | TRBV6-1 | CASSQGISTDTQYF | TGTGCCAGCAGTCAAGGGATTAGCACAGATACGCAGTATTTT
- | many | TRBJ2-2 | TRBV20-1 | CSARRGGDTGELFF | TGCAGTGCTCGCCGAGGAGGCGACACCGGGGAGCTGTTTTTT
- | many | TRBJ2-1 | TRBV5-1 | CASSSLTAESYNEQFF | TGCGCCAGCAGTTCCCTCACAGCGGAGTCCTACAATGAGCAGTTCTTC
- | many | TRBJ2-5 | TRBV6-1 | CASTDTSRGGETQYF | TGTGCCAGCACCGACACTAGCAGAGGGGGCGAGACCCAGTACTTC
TRBD2 | few | TRBJ2-1 | TRBV18 | CASSPGTMHEQFF | TGTGCCAGCTCACCGGGGACTATGCATGAGCAGTTCTTC
- | many | TRBJ2-1 | TRBV20-1 | CSATLAGGWKNEQFF | TGCAGTGCGACCCTAGCCGGGGGCTGGAAGAATGAGCAGTTCTTC
- | - | TRBJ2-7 | TRBV2 | CASSASDEQYF | TGTGCCAGCAGTGCCTCCGACGAGCAGTACTTC
TRBD2 | many | TRBJ2-5 | TRBV29-1 | CSVEGPLAPLAGKNQETQYF | TGCAGCGTTGAAGGTCCCCTAGCCCCCCTAGCGGGAAAGAACCAAGAGACCCAGTACTTC
- | many | TRBJ1-2 | TRBV7-2 | CASSLNSLRDGYYGYTF | TGTGCCAGCAGCTTAAACTCCCTTCGCGACGGTTATTATGGCTACACCTTC
- | many | TRBJ2-7 | TRBV4-1 | CASSQGPGLNYEQYF | TGCGCCAGCAGCCAAGGCCCCGGATTGAACTACGAGCAGTACTTC
- | many | TRBJ2-5 | TRBV11-1 | CASSYYGLEDYRQETQYF | TGTGCCAGCAGCTATTATGGTTTAGAGGACTACCGTCAAGAGACCCAGTACTTC
- | many | TRBJ2-1 | TRBV29-1 | CSVGWDEQFF | TGCAGCGTTGGTTGGGATGAGCAGTTCTTC
TRBD2 | many | TRBJ2-1 | TRBV6-2/TRBV6-3 | CASSYLAVEYNEQFF | TGTGCCAGCAGTTACCTAGCGGTGGAGTACAATGAGCAGTTCTTC
TRBD2 | many | TRBJ2-1 | TRBV7-3 | CASSKGPGGGNEQFF | TGTGCCAGCAGCAAAGGCCCCGGGGGGGGTAATGAGCAGTTCTTC
TRBD1 | many | TRBJ1-2 | TRBV29-1 | CSVVVQGGNYGYTF | TGCAGCGTTGTGGTACAGGGGGGTAACTATGGCTACACCTTC
- | many | TRBJ2-2 | TRBV7-6 | CASSLTTGELFF | TGTGCCAGCAGCTTAACTACCGGGGAGCTGTTTTTT
- | - | TRBJ2-5 | TRBV3-1 | CASSQVAGADPAQETQYF | TGTGCCAGCAGTCAAGTGGCAGGGGCCGATCCCGCCCAAGAGACCCAGTACTTC
- | - | TRBJ1-2 | TRBV29-1 | CSALTSAHYGYTF | TGCAGCGCCCTGACTTCGGCCCACTATGGCTACACCTTC
- | many | TRBJ2-1 | TRBV5-1 | CASSLDSTYNEQFF | TGCGCCAGCAGCCTTGATTCTACTTACAATGAGCAGTTCTTC
- | many | TRBJ2-7 | TRBV7-2 | CASSSSHHEQYF | TGTGCCAGCAGCTCTAGCCACCACGAGCAGTACTTC
- | many | TRBJ2-1 | TRBV7-9 | CVVAAISSYNEQFF | TGTGTGGTGGCAGCCATTAGCTCCTACAATGAGCAGTTCTTC
- | - | TRBJ2-7 | TRBV20-1 | CSARDIELGEQYF | TGCAGTGCTAGAGATATAGAATTGGGCGAGCAGTACTTC
- | many | TRBJ2-3 | TRBV24-1 | CATRRGSTDTQYF | TGTGCCACCCGGAGGGGTAGCACAGATACGCAGTATTTT
TRBD1 | many | TRBJ1-4 | TRBV4-1 | CASSPGQVDGKLFF | TGCGCCAGCAGCCCGGGACAGGTGGACGGAAAACTGTTTTTT
- | few | TRBJ2-7 | TRBV27 | CASSLFNGGSEQYF | TGTGCCAGCAGTTTATTTAATGGGGGGTCCGAGCAGTACTTC
- | - | TRBJ1-5 | TRBV7-2 | CASSSLGPYQPQHF | TGTGCCAGCAGCTCTCTGGGCCCGTATCAGCCCCAGCATTTT
TRBD2 | many | TRBJ2-1 | TRBV4-3 | CASSQAGGPYEQFF | TGCGCCAGCAGCCAAGCGGGAGGGCCGTATGAGCAGTTCTTC
- | many | TRBJ2-7 | TRBV29-1 | CSVESGINYEQYF | TGCAGCGTTGAATCAGGGATAAACTACGAGCAGTACTTC
TRBD2 | many | TRBJ2-5 | TRBV29-1 | CSALAGRFQETQYF | TGCAGCGCCCTAGCGGGAAGGTTTCAAGAGACCCAGTACTTC
- | few | TRBJ2-5 | TRBV12-3/TRBV12-4 | CASSLEIGTETQYF | TGTGCCAGCAGTTTGGAAATCGGAACCGAGACCCAGTACTTC
- | many | TRBJ2-7 | TRBV20-1 | CSPWAAGPYEQYF | TGCAGCCCCTGGGCCGCGGGGCCTTACGAGCAGTACTTC
- | many | TRBJ1-3 | TRBV20-1 | CSASPGGNTIYF | TGCAGTGCTAGCCCTGGGGGAAACACCATATATTTT
TRBD1 | - | TRBJ2-7 | TRBV7-8 | CASSFGALGTGGEQYF | TGTGCCAGCAGCTTCGGTGCATTGGGGACAGGGGGCGAGCAGTACTTC
- | few | TRBJ2-7 | TRBV9 | CASSGTGREQYF | TGTGCCAGCAGTGGGACGGGGAGGGAGCAGTACTTC
- | many | TRBJ2-7 | TRBV7-9 | CASSWGTYEQYF | TGTGCCAGCAGCTGGGGAACCTACGAGCAGTACTTC
TRBD2 | many | TRBJ2-3 | TRBV5-6 | CASSLRLAVTDTQYF | TGTGCCAGCAGCTTAAGACTAGCGGTCACAGATACGCAGTATTTT
TRBD1 | many | TRBJ2-4 | TRBV29-1 | CSVEPGGYSDIQYF | TGCAGCGTTGAACCAGGGGGCTATTCTGACATTCAGTACTTC
TRBD2 | many | TRBJ2-1 | TRBV20-1 | CSARDLGLAGVDEQFF | TGCAGTGCTAGAGATCTGGGACTAGCGGGGGTAGATGAGCAGTTCTTC
- | many | TRBJ1-2 | TRBV29-1 | CSVVMTYGYTF | TGCAGCGTCGTCATGACCTATGGCTACACCTTC
- | few | TRBJ1-3 | TRBV19 | CASSVWATPGNTIYF | TGTGCCAGTAGTGTCTGGGCCACTCCTGGAAACACCATATATTTT
- | - | TRBJ2-6 | TRBV7-2 | CASSLRAGANVLTF | TGTGCCAGCAGCTTACGGGCTGGGGCCAACGTCCTGACTTTC
- | many | TRBJ1-3 | TRBV9 | CASSVVGSGNTIYF | TGTGCCAGCAGCGTAGTCGGCTCTGGAAACACCATATATTTT
- | many | TRBJ2-7 | TRBV21-1 | CASSSRAGIGYEQYF | TGTGCCAGCAGCAGCAGGGCAGGGATAGGCTACGAGCAGTACTTC
- | many | TRBJ1-6 | TRBV7-6 | CASSLGAEPLHF | TGTGCCAGCAGCTTAGGAGCAGAACCCCTCCACTTT